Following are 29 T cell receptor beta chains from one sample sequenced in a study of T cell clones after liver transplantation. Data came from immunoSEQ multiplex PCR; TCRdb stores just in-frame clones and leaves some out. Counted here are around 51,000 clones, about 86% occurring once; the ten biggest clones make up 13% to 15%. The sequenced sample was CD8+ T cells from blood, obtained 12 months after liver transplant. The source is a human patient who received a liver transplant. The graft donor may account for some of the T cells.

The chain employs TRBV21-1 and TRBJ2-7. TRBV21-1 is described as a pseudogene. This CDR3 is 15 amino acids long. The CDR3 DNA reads TGTGCCAGCAGCAAAGGGACCCCAATCGGGTACGAGCAGTACTTC. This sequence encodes CASSKGTPIGYEQYF.

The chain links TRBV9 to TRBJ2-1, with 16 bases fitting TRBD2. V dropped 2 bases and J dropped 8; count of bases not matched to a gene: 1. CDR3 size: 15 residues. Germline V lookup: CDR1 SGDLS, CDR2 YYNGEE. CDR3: CASSVGLAGGHEQFF. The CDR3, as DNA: TGTGCCAGCAGCGTGGGACTAGCGGGAGGGCATGAGCAGTTCTTC.

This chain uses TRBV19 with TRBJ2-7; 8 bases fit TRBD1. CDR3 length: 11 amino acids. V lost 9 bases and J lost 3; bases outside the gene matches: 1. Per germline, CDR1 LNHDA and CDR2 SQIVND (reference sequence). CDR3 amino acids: CASTGGYEQYF. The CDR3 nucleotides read TGTGCCAGCACAGGGGGCTACGAGCAGTACTTC.

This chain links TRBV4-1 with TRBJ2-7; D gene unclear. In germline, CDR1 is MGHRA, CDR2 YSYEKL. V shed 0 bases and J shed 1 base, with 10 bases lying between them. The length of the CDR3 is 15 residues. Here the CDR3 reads CASSQDDRLSYEQYF. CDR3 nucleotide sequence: TGCGCCAGCAGCCAAGATGACCGTCTTTCCTACGAGCAGTACTTC.

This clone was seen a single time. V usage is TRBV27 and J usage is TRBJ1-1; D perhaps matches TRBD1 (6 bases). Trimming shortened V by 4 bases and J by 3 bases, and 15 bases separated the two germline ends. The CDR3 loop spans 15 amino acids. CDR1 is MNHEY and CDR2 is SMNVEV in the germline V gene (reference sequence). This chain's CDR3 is CASSSLEGVYTEAFF. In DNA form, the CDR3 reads TGTGCCAGCAGTTCCCTGGAGGGGGTCTACACTGAAGCTTTCTTT.

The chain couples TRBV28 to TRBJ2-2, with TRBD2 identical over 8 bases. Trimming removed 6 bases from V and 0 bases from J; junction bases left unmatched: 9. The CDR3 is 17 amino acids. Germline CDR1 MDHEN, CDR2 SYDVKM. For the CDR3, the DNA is TGTGCCAGCAGCGAACCCATAGCGGGACCGAACACCGGGGAGCTGTTTTTT. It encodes CASSEPIAGPNTGELFF.

The CDR3 sequence is CASRAGQGTGTEAFF. The CDR3 region has the DNA TGTGCCAGCCGAGCGGGACAGGGAACGGGCACTGAAGCTTTCTTT. This chain links TRBV5-4 with TRBJ1-1; TRBD1 matches 9 bases. From germline, CDR1 is SGHNT and CDR2 YYREEE (reference sequence). Trimming at V came to 7 bases and at J to 4 bases, leaving 11 bases not matched to a gene. CDR3 length: 15 residues.

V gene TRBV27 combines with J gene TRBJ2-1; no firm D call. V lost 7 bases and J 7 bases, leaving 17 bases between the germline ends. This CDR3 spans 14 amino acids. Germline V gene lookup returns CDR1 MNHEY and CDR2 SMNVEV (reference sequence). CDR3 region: CASKVVSEGNEQFF. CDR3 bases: TGTGCCAGCAAGGTAGTGAGCGAAGGGAATGAGCAGTTCTTC.

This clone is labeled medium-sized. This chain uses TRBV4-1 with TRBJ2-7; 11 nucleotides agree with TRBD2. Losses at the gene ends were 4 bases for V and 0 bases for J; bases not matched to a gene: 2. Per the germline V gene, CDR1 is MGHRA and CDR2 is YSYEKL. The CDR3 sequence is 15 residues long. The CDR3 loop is CASSLAGGASYEQYF. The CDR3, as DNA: TGCGCCAGCAGCCTAGCGGGAGGGGCCTCCTACGAGCAGTACTTC.

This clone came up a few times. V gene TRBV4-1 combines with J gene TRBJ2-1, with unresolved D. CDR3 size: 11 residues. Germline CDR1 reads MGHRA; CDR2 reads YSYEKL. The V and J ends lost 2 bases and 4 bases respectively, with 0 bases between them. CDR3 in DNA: TGCGCCAGCAGCCAATACAATGAGCAGTTCTTC. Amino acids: CASSQYNEQFF.

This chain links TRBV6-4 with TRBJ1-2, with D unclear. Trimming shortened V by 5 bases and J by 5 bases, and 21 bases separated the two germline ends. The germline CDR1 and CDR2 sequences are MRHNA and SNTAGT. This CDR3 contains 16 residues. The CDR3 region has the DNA TGTGCCAGCAGTCCGGACGAAGGTTCCCAGTTGTATGGCTACACCTTC. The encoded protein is CASSPDEGSQLYGYTF.

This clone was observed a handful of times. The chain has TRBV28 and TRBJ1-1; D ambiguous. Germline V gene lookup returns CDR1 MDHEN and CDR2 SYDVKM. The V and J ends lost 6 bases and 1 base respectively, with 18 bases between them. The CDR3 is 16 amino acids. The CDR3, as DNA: TGTGCCAGCAGCCAACCTCCAACGAGCGAGAACACTGAAGCTTTCTTT. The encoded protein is CASSQPPTSENTEAFF.

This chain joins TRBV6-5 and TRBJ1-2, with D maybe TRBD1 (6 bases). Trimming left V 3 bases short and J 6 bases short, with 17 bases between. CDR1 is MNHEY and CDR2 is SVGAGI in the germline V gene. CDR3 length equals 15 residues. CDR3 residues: CASSYILGGADGYTF. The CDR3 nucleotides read TGTGCCAGCAGTTATATTTTGGGGGGCGCGGATGGCTACACCTTC.

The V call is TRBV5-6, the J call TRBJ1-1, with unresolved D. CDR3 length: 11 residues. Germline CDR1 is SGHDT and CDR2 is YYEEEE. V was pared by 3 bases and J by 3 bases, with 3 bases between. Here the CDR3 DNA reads TGTGCCAGCAGCTGGGACACTGAAGCTTTCTTT. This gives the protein CASSWDTEAFF.

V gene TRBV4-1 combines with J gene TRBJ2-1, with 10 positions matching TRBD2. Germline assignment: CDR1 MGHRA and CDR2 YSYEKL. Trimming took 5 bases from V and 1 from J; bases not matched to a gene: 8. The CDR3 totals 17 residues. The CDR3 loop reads CASSGLAGVRSYNEQFF. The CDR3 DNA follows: TGCGCCAGCAGCGGGCTAGCGGGAGTGCGGTCCTACAATGAGCAGTTCTTC.

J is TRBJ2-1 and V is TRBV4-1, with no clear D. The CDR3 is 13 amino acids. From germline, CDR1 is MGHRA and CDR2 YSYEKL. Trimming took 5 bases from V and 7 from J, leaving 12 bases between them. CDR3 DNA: TGCGCCAGCAGCGCGGCCTCTTGGAATGAGCAGTTCTTC. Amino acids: CASSAASWNEQFF.

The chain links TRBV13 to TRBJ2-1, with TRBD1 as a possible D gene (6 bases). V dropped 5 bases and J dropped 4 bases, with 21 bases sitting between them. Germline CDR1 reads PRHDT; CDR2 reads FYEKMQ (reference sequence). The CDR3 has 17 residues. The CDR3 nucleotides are TGTGCCAGCAGCCCACAGGGCTTGGTTGGAAAATACAATGAGCAGTTCTTC. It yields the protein CASSPQGLVGKYNEQFF.

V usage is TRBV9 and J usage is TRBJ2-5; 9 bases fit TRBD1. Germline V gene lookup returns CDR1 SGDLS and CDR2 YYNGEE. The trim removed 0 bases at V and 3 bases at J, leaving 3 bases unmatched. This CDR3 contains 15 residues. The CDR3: CASSVGGTGKETQYF. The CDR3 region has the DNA TGTGCCAGCAGCGTAGGAGGGACAGGGAAAGAGACCCAGTACTTC.

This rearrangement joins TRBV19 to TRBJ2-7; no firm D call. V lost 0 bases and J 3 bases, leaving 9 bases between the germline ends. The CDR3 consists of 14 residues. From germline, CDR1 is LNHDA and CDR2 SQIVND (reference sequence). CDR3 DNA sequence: TGTGCCAGTAGTATAGATCCGGCAGGCTACGAGCAGTACTTC. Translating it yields CASSIDPAGYEQYF.

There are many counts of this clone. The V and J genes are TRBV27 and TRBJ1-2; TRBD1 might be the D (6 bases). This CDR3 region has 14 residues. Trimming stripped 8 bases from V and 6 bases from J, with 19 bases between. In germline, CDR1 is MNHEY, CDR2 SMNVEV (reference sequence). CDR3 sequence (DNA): TGTGCCAGCGCTCTTCTAACAGGGATTCATGGCTACACCTTC. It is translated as CASALLTGIHGYTF.

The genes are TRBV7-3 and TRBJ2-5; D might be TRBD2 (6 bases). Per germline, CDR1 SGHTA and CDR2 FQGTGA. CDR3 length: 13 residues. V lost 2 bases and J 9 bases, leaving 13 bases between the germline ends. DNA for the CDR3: TGTGCCAGCAGCTTACTGGGTTGGGGGGCCCAGTACTTC. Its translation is CASSLLGWGAQYF.

The CDR3 reads CASSPDRPNQPQHF. CDR3 nucleotides: TGCGCCAGCAGCCCGGACAGGCCGAATCAGCCCCAGCATTTT. The chain couples TRBV4-1 to TRBJ1-5; 7 bases line up with TRBD1. Per germline, CDR1 MGHRA and CDR2 YSYEKL. The CDR3 is made up of 14 amino acids. V shed 4 bases and J 4 bases; nucleotides not matched to a gene: 4.

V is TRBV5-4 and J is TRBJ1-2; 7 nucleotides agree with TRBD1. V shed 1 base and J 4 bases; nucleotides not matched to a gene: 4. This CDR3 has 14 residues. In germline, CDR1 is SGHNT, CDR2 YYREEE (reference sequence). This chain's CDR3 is CASSLRGPGYGYTF. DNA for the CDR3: TGTGCCAGCAGCTTGAGGGGGCCGGGCTATGGCTACACCTTC.

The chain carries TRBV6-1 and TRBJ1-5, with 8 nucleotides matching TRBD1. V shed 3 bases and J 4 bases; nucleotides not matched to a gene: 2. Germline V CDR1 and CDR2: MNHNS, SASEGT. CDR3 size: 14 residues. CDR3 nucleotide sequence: TGTGCCAGCAGTGACAGGGGGCAGAATCAGCCCCAGCATTTT. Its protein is CASSDRGQNQPQHF.

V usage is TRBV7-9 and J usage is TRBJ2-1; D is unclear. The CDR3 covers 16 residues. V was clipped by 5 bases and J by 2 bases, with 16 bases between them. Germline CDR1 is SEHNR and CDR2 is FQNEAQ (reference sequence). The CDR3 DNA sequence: TGTGCCAGCAGCCTTACTTCCCTATCTCCCTACAATGAGCAGTTCTTC. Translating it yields CASSLTSLSPYNEQFF.

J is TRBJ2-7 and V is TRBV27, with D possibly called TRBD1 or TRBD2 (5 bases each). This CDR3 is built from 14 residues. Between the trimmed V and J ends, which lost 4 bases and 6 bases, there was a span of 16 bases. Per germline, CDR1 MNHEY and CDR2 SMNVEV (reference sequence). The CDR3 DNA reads TGTGCCAGCAGTTCCTCGGGGACCGCGGTCGAGCAGTACTTC. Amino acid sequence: CASSSSGTAVEQYF.

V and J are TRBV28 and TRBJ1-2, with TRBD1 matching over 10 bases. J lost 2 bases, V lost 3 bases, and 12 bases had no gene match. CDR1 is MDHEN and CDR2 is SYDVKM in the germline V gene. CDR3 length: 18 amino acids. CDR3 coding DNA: TGTGCCAGCAGTTTCCCCGCTGACAGGGGGCTAAAAAACTATGGCTACACCTTC. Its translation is CASSFPADRGLKNYGYTF.

The CDR3 is CASSSPPDTEAFF. CDR3 nucleotides: TGCGCCAGCAGCTCCCCCCCGGACACTGAAGCTTTCTTT. The gene calls are TRBV5-1 and TRBJ1-1; D not resolved. V lost 3 bases, J lost 3 bases, and 9 bases lay in between. CDR3 length equals 13 residues. Germline V gene sequence: CDR1 SGHRS, CDR2 YFSETQ.

The CDR3 DNA reads as TGTGCCAGCACCGGGGTCTCCTACAATGAGCAGTTCTTC. It translates to CASTGVSYNEQFF. This sequence joins TRBV6-1 and TRBJ2-1; a possible D gene is TRBD2 (5 bases). The CDR3 extends over 13 amino acids. Germline CDR1 reads MNHNS; CDR2 reads SASEGT. V was cut by 7 bases and J by 0 bases, with 7 bases left in between.